The T cell receptor beta chain described here comes from a study of blood T cells in healthy people across ages. The sample providers were healthy Caucasian people from Russia, aged about 6 to 95. It was with a sample-barcoded 5' primer and a J-beta primer mix that a second PCR of roughly 7 to 11 cycles was run. Each CDR3 protein gets one entry after TCRdb re-called the 5' RACE reads with MiXCR. The table has fewer than 950,000 distinct CDR3 sequences, 53% seen once. This clonotype occurred a few times. The antigen remains undetermined. Study-level points and caveats: Roughly linearly, TCR beta diversity per million T cells fell as age increased. Long-lived donors exceeded aged donors in naive CD4+ cells and diversity. Any conclusive comparison of naive versus antigen-experienced cells was prevented by using unsorted PBMCs.

Germline loops: CDR1 MDHEN, CDR2 SYDVKM. This CDR3 is built from 17 residues. V lost 3 bases, J lost 1 base, and 5 bases stayed unmatched. This receptor was taken from an elderly man in good health. The V and J genes are TRBV28 and TRBJ2-1; 11 bases agree with TRBD2. The specimen sequenced was blood. Here the CDR3 reads CASSFPTSGGSYNEQFF. Written as DNA, the CDR3 is TGTGCCAGCAGTTTCCCCACTAGCGGGGGATCCTACAATGAGCAGTTCTTC.